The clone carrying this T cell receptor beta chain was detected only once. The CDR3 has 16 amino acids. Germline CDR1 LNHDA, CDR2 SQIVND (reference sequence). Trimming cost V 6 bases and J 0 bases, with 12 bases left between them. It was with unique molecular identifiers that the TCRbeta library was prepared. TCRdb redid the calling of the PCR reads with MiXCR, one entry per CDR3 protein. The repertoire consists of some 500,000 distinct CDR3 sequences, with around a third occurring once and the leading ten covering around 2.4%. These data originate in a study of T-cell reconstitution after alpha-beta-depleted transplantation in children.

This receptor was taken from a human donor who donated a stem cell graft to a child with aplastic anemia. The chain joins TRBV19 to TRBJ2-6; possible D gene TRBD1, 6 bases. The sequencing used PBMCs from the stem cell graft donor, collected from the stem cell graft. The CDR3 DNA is TGTGCCAGTAGCAGGGGCTCCAGCTCTGGGGCCAACGTCCTGACTTTC. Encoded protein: CASSRGSSSGANVLTF.